The clone carrying this T cell receptor (beta chain) was counted a single time. The antigen is undetermined. V was cut by 3 bases and J by 10 bases, with 15 bases left in between. Germline V gene data show CDR1 as GTSNPN and CDR2 as SVGIG (reference sequence). This CDR3 comprises 13 residues. TCRdb's copy holds only in-frame clones and misses some; the assay was immunoSEQ multiplex PCR. The sample gives some 350,000 clones, approximately 86% of which show up once; over 1% is in the top ten. This sample was taken from a study of cytomegalovirus exposure and HLA in healthy donors. Broader study findings: The CMV antigen specificity of a few CMV-associated chains was confirmed through in vitro analysis.

V gene TRBV30 combines with J gene TRBJ1-4; D remains unclear. The sample consisted of PBMCs. The sequence came from a woman between 25 and 40 years old in good health and CMV-seropositive. The CDR3 loop reads CAWRSADSGKLFF. The CDR3 nucleotides are TGTGCCTGGAGAAGCGCAGATTCGGGAAAACTGTTTTTT.